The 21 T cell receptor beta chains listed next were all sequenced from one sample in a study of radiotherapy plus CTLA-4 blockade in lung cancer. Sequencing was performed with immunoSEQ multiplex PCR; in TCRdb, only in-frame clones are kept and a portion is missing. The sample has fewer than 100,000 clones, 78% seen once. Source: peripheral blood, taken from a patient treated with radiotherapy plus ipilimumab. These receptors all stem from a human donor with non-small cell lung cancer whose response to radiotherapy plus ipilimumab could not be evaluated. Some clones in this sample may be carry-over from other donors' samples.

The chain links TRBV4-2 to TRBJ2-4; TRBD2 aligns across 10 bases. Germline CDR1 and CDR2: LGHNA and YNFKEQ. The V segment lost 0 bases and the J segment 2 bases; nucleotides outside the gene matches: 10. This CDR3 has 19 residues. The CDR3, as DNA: TGTGCCAGCAGCCAAGAGTCTCGAGCGGGGGGGCCTCCCAAAAACATTCAGTACTTC. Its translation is CASSQESRAGGPPKNIQYF.

The CDR3 DNA is TGTGCCTGGAGTTTACGCGGGGCCGGACAGGGGGGGCAAGATACGCAGTATTTT. This sequence encodes CAWSLRGAGQGGQDTQYF. The chain joins TRBV30 to TRBJ2-3; 10 positions agree with TRBD1. V was pared by 2 bases and J by 5 bases, with 16 bases of the junction left unmatched. CDR1 and CDR2 from the germline V gene are GTSNPN and SVGIG (reference sequence). CDR3 length: 18 residues.

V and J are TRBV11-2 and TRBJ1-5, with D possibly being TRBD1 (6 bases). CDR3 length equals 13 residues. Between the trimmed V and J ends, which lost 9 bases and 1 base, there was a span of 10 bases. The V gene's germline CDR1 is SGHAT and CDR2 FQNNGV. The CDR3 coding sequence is TGTGCCAGTTGGGGGGGCAGCAATCAGCCCCAGCATTTT. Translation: CASWGGSNQPQHF.

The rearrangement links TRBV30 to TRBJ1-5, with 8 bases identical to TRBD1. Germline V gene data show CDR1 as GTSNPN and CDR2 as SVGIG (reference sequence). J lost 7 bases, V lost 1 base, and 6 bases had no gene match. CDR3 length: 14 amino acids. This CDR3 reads CAWSDTGGRQPQHF. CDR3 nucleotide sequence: TGTGCCTGGAGTGACACAGGGGGACGACAGCCCCAGCATTTT.

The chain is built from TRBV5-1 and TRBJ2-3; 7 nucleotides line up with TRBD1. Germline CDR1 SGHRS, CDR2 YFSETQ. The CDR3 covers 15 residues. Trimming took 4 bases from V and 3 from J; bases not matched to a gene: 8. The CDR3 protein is CASSLRQGTTDTQYF. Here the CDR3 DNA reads TGCGCCAGCAGCCTAAGACAGGGAACAACAGATACGCAGTATTTT.

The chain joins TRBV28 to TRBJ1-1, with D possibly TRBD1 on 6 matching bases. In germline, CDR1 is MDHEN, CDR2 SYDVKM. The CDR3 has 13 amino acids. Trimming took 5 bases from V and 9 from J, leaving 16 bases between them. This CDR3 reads CASSPNDRSKAFF. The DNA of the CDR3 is TGTGCCAGCAGTCCTAATGACAGGAGTAAAGCTTTCTTT.

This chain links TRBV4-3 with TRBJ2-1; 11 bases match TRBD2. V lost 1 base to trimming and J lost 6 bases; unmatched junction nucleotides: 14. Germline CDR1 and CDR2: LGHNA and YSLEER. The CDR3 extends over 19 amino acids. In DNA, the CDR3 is TGCGCCAGCAGCCAAGTGACTATTAGCGGGGGGGGAGGTTTCAATGAGCAGTTCTTC. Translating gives CASSQVTISGGGGFNEQFF.

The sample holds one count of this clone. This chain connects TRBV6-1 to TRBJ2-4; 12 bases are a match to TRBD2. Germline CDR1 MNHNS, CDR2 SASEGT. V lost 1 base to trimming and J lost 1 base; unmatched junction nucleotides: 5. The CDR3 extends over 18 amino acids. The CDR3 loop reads CASSEVGGTSGAKNIQYF. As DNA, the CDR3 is TGTGCCAGCAGTGAAGTTGGGGGGACTAGCGGGGCCAAAAACATTCAGTACTTC.

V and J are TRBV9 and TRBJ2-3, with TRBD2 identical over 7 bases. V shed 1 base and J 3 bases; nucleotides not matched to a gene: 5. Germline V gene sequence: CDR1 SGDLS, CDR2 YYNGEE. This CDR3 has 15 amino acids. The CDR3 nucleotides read TGTGCCAGCAGCGTAACTCTAGCGGAGACAGATACGCAGTATTTT. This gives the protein CASSVTLAETDTQYF.

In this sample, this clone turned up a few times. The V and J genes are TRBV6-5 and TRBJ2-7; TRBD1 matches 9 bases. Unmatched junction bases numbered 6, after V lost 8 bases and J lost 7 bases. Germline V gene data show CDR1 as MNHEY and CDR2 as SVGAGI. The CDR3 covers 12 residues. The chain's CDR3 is CASRTGGREQYF. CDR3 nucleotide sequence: TGTGCCAGCCGCACAGGGGGCAGGGAGCAGTACTTC.

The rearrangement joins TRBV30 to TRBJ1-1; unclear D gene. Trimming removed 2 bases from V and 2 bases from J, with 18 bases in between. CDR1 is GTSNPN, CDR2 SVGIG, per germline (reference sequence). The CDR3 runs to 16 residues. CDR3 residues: CAWSRPGRLINTEAFF. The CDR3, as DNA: TGTGCCTGGAGTCGTCCAGGCCGTTTGATCAACACTGAAGCTTTCTTT.

The CDR3: CASSEAGGAHRHF. The CDR3 DNA reads TGTGCCAGCAGTGAAGCGGGGGGGGCTCATAGGCATTTT. The rearrangement uses TRBV6-1 and TRBJ1-5; TRBD1 is a possible D gene (6 bases). CDR3 length: 13 residues. The V gene lost 0 bases and the J gene lost 15 bases, with 15 bases spanning the gap. Per germline, CDR1 MNHNS and CDR2 SASEGT.

The CDR3 reads CASSGGQGAFDEQYF. The CDR3 nucleotides read TGCGCCAGCAGCGGTGGACAGGGGGCGTTCGACGAGCAGTACTTC. This chain links TRBV5-1 with TRBJ2-7, with 11 bases that match TRBD1. Trimming at V came to 4 bases and at J to 5 bases, leaving 8 bases not matched to a gene. The CDR3 sequence is 15 residues long. CDR1 SGHRS and CDR2 YFSETQ come from the germline V gene.

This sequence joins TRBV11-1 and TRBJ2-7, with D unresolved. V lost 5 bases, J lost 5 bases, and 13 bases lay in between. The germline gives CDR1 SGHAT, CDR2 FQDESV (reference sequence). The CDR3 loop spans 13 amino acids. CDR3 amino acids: CASSPLVRDEQYF. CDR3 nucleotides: TGTGCCAGCAGCCCCCTCGTTAGAGACGAGCAGTACTTC.

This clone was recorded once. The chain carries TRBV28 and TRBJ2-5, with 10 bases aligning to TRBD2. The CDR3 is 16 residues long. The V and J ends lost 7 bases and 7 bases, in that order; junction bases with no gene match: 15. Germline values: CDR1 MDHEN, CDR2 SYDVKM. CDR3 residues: CASTLGASGGKGTQYF. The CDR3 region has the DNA TGTGCCAGCACCCTGGGGGCTAGCGGGGGTAAAGGGACCCAGTACTTC.

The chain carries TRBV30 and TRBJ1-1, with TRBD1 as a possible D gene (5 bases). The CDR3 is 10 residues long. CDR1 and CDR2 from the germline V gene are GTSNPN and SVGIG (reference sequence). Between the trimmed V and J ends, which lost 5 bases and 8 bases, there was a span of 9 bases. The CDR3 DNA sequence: TGTGCCTGGGCAGGGCCCGAAGCTTTCTTT. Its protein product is CAWAGPEAFF.

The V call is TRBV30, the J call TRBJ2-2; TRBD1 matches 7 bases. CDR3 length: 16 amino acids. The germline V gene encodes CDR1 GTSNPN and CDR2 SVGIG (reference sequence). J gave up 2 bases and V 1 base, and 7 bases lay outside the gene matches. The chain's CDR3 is CAWSGGQVYNTGELFF. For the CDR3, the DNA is TGTGCCTGGAGTGGAGGACAGGTGTATAACACCGGGGAGCTGTTTTTT. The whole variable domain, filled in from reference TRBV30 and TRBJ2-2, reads SQTIHQWPATLVQPVGSPLSLECTVEGTSNPNLYWYRQAAGRGLQLLFYSVGIGQISSEVPQNLSASRPQDRQFILSSKKLLLSDSGFYLCAWSGGQVYNTGELFFGEGSRLTVL.

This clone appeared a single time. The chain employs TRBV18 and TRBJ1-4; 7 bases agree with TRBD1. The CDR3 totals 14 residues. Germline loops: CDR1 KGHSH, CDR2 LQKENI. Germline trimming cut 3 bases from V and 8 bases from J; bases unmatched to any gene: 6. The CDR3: CASSPRQGGEKLFF. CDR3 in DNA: TGTGCCAGCTCACCCCGACAGGGAGGAGAAAAACTGTTTTTT.

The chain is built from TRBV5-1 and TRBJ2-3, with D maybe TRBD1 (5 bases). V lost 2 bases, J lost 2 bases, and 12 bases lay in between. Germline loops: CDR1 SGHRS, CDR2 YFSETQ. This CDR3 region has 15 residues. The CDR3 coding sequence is TGCGCCAGCAGCTTAGGGGCTGGTTCCACAGATACGCAGTATTTT. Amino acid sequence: CASSLGAGSTDTQYF.

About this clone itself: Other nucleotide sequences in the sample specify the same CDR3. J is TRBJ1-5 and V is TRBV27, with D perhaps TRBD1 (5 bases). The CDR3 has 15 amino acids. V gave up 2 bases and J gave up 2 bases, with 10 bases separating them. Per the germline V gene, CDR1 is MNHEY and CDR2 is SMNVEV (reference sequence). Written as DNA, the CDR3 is TGTGCCAGCAGTTTAATGCGACAGCGCAATCAGCCCCAGCATTTT. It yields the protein CASSLMRQRNQPQHF.

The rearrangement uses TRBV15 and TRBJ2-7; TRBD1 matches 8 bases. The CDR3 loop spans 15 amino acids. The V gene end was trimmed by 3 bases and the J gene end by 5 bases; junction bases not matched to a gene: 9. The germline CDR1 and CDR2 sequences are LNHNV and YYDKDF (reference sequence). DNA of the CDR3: TGTGCCACCAGCAGGGACAGGGTTCCTCTAGACGAGCAGTACTTC. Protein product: CATSRDRVPLDEQYF. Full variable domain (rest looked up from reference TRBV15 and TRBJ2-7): DAMVIQNPRYQVTQFGKPVTLSCSQTLNHNVMYWYQQKSSQAPKLLFHYYDKDFNNEADTPDNFQSRRPNTSFCFLDIRSPGLGDTAMYLCATSRDRVPLDEQYFGPGTRLTVT.